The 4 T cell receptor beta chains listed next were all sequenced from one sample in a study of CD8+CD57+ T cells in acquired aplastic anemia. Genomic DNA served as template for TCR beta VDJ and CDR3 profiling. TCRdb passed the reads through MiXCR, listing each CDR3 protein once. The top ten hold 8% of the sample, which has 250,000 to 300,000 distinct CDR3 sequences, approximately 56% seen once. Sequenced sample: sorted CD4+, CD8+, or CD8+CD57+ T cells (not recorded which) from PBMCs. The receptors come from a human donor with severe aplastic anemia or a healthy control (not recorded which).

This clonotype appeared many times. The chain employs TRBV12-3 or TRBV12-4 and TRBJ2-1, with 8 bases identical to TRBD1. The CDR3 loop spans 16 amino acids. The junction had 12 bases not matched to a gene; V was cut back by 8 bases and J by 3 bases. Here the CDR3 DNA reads TGTGCCAGCCGTCCCCTTAAAGGACAGGGCTACAATGAGCAGTTCTTC. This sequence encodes CASRPLKGQGYNEQFF.

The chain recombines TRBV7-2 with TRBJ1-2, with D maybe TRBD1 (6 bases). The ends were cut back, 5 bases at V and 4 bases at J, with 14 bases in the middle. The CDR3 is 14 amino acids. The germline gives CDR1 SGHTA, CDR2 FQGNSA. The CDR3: CASSPSGGLYGYTF. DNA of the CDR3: TGTGCCAGCAGCCCATCGGGGGGGCTCTATGGCTACACCTTC.

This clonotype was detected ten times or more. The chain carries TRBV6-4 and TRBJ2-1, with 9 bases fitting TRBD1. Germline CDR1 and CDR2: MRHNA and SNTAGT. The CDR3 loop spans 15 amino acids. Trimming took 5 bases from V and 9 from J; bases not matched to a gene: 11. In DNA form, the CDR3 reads TGTGCCAGCAGTCAGCTCGGGACAGGGATAGTTGAGCAGTTCTTC. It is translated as CASSQLGTGIVEQFF.

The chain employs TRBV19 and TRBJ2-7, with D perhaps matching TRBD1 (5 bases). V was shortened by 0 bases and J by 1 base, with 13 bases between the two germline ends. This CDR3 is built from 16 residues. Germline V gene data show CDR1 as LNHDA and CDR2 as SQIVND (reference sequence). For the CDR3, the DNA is TGTGCCAGTAGTATAGATCTAGGGGCGTCGTCCTACGAGCAGTACTTC. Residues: CASSIDLGASSYEQYF.